Following are 15 T cell receptor beta chains from one sample sequenced in a study of cytotoxic CD8 clonotypes in ibrutinib-treated CLL. The assay was immunoSEQ multiplex PCR, and TCRdb's table has in-frame clones only and misses some. The sample records 150,000 to 250,000 clones, around 72% being singletons. Sequencing used PBMCs, obtained after 24 months of ibrutinib treatment. These receptors were collected from a human donor with chronic lymphocytic leukemia.

The chain joins TRBV27 to TRBJ2-7, with D uncertain. V lost 2 bases to trimming and J lost 2 bases, with 13 bases between them. The CDR3 is 15 amino acids. CDR1 and CDR2 from the germline V gene are MNHEY and SMNVEV (reference sequence). CDR3 sequence: CASSLGSQFPYEQYF. The DNA for the CDR3 is TGTGCCAGCAGTTTAGGCAGCCAGTTTCCCTACGAGCAGTACTTC.

The CDR3 DNA reads as TGCGCCAGCAGCCGAACTGAGACATATTTGAACACTGAAGCTTTCTTT. Translation gives CASSRTETYLNTEAFF. This chain joins TRBV5-1 and TRBJ1-1; unclear D gene. Germline V lookup: CDR1 SGHRS, CDR2 YFSETQ. The CDR3 extends over 16 amino acids. The V and J ends lost 4 bases and 0 bases respectively, with 16 bases between them.

This rearrangement joins TRBV11-1 to TRBJ2-3; D not resolved. CDR3 length equals 13 residues. Trimming took off 4 bases at V and 6 bases at J, with 11 bases between the two ends. CDR1 and CDR2 from the germline V gene are SGHAT and FQDESV (reference sequence). CDR3 in DNA: TGTGCCAGCAGCTCGGGCCCCGCGGATACGCAGTATTTT. Its translation is CASSSGPADTQYF.

The gene calls are TRBV25-1 and TRBJ2-1; D is perhaps TRBD2 (5 bases). The CDR3 sequence is 16 residues long. Per the germline V gene, CDR1 is MGHDK and CDR2 is SYGVNS. V was cut by 1 base and J by 7 bases, with 17 bases left in between. CDR3 coding DNA: TGTGCCAGCAGTGAATTTTTTAGCGAGACCTGGAATGAGCAGTTCTTC. Translating gives CASSEFFSETWNEQFF.

The chain recombines TRBV4-3 with TRBJ2-5, with unresolved D. This CDR3 is built from 12 residues. V was pared by 5 bases and J by 5 bases, with 9 bases between. The V gene's germline CDR1 is LGHNA and CDR2 YSLEER. The chain's CDR3 is CASSFYAETQYF. CDR3 in DNA: TGCGCCAGCAGCTTCTATGCGGAGACCCAGTACTTC.

The chain joins TRBV30 to TRBJ2-3; D ambiguous. Between the trimmed V and J ends, which lost 3 bases and 0 bases, there was a span of 7 bases. The germline gives CDR1 GTSNPN, CDR2 SVGIG (reference sequence). CDR3 length: 13 amino acids. CDR3 nucleotides: TGTGCCTGGAGAGGAGATAGCACAGATACGCAGTATTTT. Encoded protein: CAWRGDSTDTQYF. Full variable domain (remainder filled in from reference TRBV30 and TRBJ2-3): SQTIHQWPATLVQPVGSPLSLECTVEGTSNPNLYWYRQAAGRGLQLLFYSVGIGQISSEVPQNLSASRPQDRQFILSSKKLLLSDSGFYLCAWRGDSTDTQYFGPGTRLTVL.

The chain combines TRBV4-3 with TRBJ2-7; 10 positions agree with TRBD1. The CDR3 contains 16 residues. The J segment lost 3 bases and the V segment lost 0 bases, leaving 5 bases of the junction unmatched. Germline V gives CDR1 LGHNA, CDR2 YSLEER. DNA of the CDR3: TGCGCCAGCAGCCAAGATGGAGGACAGGGGGTCTACGAGCAGTACTTC. It encodes CASSQDGGQGVYEQYF.

The chain uses TRBV5-4 and TRBJ2-7; D is undetermined. The CDR3 consists of 16 residues. The germline CDR1 and CDR2 sequences are SGHNT and YYREEE (reference sequence). V was clipped by 0 bases and J by 7 bases, with 20 bases between them. CDR3 loop: CASSLVGQLTVREQYF. CDR3 nucleotide sequence: TGTGCCAGCAGCTTGGTAGGTCAATTGACCGTTCGGGAGCAGTACTTC.

The chain is built from TRBV28 and TRBJ2-1; D gene unclear. V dropped 10 bases and J dropped 0 bases, with 16 bases sitting between them. The V gene's germline CDR1 is MDHEN and CDR2 SYDVKM. The CDR3 is made up of 15 amino acids. The CDR3 reads CATETSRHSYNEQFF. The CDR3 DNA reads as TGTGCCACCGAGACTTCTCGTCACTCCTACAATGAGCAGTTCTTC. Drawing the rest from reference TRBV28 and TRBJ2-1, the complete variable domain is DVKVTQSSRYLVKRTGEKVFLECVQDMDHENMFWYRQDPGLGLRLIYFSYDVKMKEKGDIPEGYSVSREKKERFSLILESASTNQTSMYLCATETSRHSYNEQFFGPGTRLTVL.

The chain couples TRBV30 to TRBJ2-6; perhaps TRBD1 as D (5 bases). The CDR3 covers 18 residues. The ends were cut back, 0 bases at V and 0 bases at J, with 15 bases in the middle. Germline V lookup: CDR1 GTSNPN, CDR2 SVGIG (reference sequence). The CDR3 region has the DNA TGTGCCTGGAGTGTACCCCTCACAGGAGACTCTGGGGCCAACGTCCTGACTTTC. Translated: CAWSVPLTGDSGANVLTF.

This chain joins TRBV5-4 and TRBJ2-3; D may be TRBD2 (6 bases). The germline V gene encodes CDR1 SGHNT and CDR2 YYREEE (reference sequence). This CDR3 region has 14 residues. V shed 3 bases and J shed 2 bases, with 10 bases lying between them. The CDR3 region is CASSSGTHTDTQYF. DNA for the CDR3: TGTGCCAGCAGCTCAGGGACTCACACAGATACGCAGTATTTT.

V usage is TRBV18 and J usage is TRBJ1-4, with 8 bases fitting TRBD1. Germline values: CDR1 KGHSH, CDR2 LQKENI. Trimming cost V 3 bases and J 6 bases; bases outside gene matches: 6. CDR3 length equals 15 residues. CDR3 DNA: TGTGCCAGCTCACCGGTTCAGGGGGCGGATGAAAAACTGTTTTTT. Translating it yields CASSPVQGADEKLFF.

The rearrangement links TRBV6-6 to TRBJ1-1; 7 bases agree with TRBD1. Germline V gives CDR1 MNHNY, CDR2 SVGAGI (reference sequence). This CDR3 region has 15 residues. Trimming cost V 1 base and J 8 bases; bases outside gene matches: 10. CDR3 nucleotides: TGTGCCAGCAGTTACTTCGGGACAGCGGCCCAAGAAGCTTTCTTT. The encoded protein is CASSYFGTAAQEAFF.

This chain links TRBV28 with TRBJ1-4; weak D call: TRBD1 (5 bases). Trimming left V 5 bases short and J 2 bases short, with 12 bases between. The germline V gene encodes CDR1 MDHEN and CDR2 SYDVKM. The length of the CDR3 is 15 residues. The CDR3 DNA follows: TGTGCCAGCAGTCTCCCCGGGGGGACTAATGAAAAACTGTTTTTT. Its protein is CASSLPGGTNEKLFF.

Only a few counts were recorded for this clone. The chain carries TRBV4-2 and TRBJ2-4, with D unclear. Germline V gives CDR1 LGHNA, CDR2 YNFKEQ. The CDR3 contains 14 residues. Trimming took off 2 bases at V and 3 bases at J, with 8 bases between the two ends. The CDR3 DNA sequence: TGTGCCAGCAGCCAACCGGACCACAAAAACATTCAGTACTTC. Protein sequence: CASSQPDHKNIQYF.